These T cell receptor beta chains were read from a single sample in a study of control samples from healthy donors and cancer patients. Libraries were prepared by immunoSEQ multiplex PCR; TCRdb keeps only in-frame clonotypes and omits some of them. The sample contains some 200,000 clones, around 94% of which appear only once. The sample was blood. Receptors originate from a man in his fifties or sixties in good health. Both conserved end residues are part of each CDR3. Fields, in order: J gene, clone size, V gene, D gene, CDR3 DNA, CDR3 protein. The D gene is left open where the match is weak. Rows give clone size only sometimes, using once, few, many, or a class for an expanded clone.

j_gene: TRBJ1-2
abundance: NA
v_gene: TRBV28
d_gene: NA
CDR3nt: TGTGCCAGCTTCGACATCCTCCCAGGGGCAACTGGCTACACCTTC
CDR3aa: CASFDILPGATGYTF

j_gene: TRBJ1-5
abundance: NA
v_gene: TRBV2
d_gene: NA
CDR3nt: TGTGCCAGCAGGGACGCGGTGGGAGTAGAACAGCCCCAGCATTTT
CDR3aa: CASRDAVGVEQPQHF

j_gene: TRBJ1-2
abundance: NA
v_gene: TRBV6-1
d_gene: TRBD1
CDR3nt: TGTGCCAGCAGTGAAAGTCCCGGGACAGGGGTCTATGGCTACACCTTC
CDR3aa: CASSESPGTGVYGYTF

j_gene: TRBJ1-5
abundance: NA
v_gene: TRBV19
d_gene: NA
CDR3nt: TGTGCCAGTAGGTTCAACGGGCCCCAGCATTTT
CDR3aa: CASRFNGPQHF

j_gene: TRBJ2-7
abundance: once
v_gene: TRBV6-2/TRBV6-3
d_gene: TRBD1
CDR3nt: TGTGCCAGCAGTTACAACAGGGGAATCTACTACGAGCAGTACTTC
CDR3aa: CASSYNRGIYYEQYF

j_gene: TRBJ1-1
abundance: NA
v_gene: TRBV28
d_gene: NA
CDR3nt: TGTGCCAGCAGTCCTTCTCGGCCGACGAACACTGAAGCTTTCTTT
CDR3aa: CASSPSRPTNTEAFF

j_gene: TRBJ2-1
abundance: NA
v_gene: TRBV5-1
d_gene: NA
CDR3nt: TGCGCCAGCAGCCCTACTCGACAGGTAACAATTGAGCAGTTCTTC
CDR3aa: CASSPTRQVTIEQFF

j_gene: TRBJ2-1
abundance: NA
v_gene: TRBV7-9
d_gene: TRBD1
CDR3nt: TGTGCCAGCAGCTCCGGACAGGGCGTCGGTAATGAGCAGTTCTTC
CDR3aa: CASSSGQGVGNEQFF

j_gene: TRBJ1-1
abundance: NA
v_gene: TRBV6-5
d_gene: TRBD1
CDR3nt: TGTGCCAGCCATATACAGGGGTGGGGGACTGAAGCTTTCTTT
CDR3aa: CASHIQGWGTEAFF

j_gene: TRBJ1-2
abundance: NA
v_gene: TRBV3-1/TRBV3-2
d_gene: NA
CDR3nt: TGTGCCAGCAGCCAATTCTCTGGGGAAGGCTACACCTTC
CDR3aa: CASSQFSGEGYTF

j_gene: TRBJ1-2
abundance: NA
v_gene: TRBV19
d_gene: NA
CDR3nt: TGTGCCAGTAGTATGCCCCCATTCTATGGCTACACCTTC
CDR3aa: CASSMPPFYGYTF

j_gene: TRBJ2-7
abundance: once
v_gene: TRBV7-9
d_gene: NA
CDR3nt: TGTGCCAGCAGCTCCAGGGGTAGGAGCGACGAGCAGTACTTC
CDR3aa: CASSSRGRSDEQYF

j_gene: TRBJ1-5
abundance: once
v_gene: TRBV7-9
d_gene: NA
CDR3nt: TGTGCCAGCAGCTTTACAGAGAGCAATCAGCCCCAGCATTTT
CDR3aa: CASSFTESNQPQHF

j_gene: TRBJ2-1
abundance: NA
v_gene: TRBV20-1
d_gene: TRBD2
CDR3nt: TGCAGTGCTAGTGGAAAGCGGGGTTGGGACAATGAGCAGTTCTTC
CDR3aa: CSASGKRGWDNEQFF

j_gene: TRBJ1-2
abundance: NA
v_gene: TRBV6-1
d_gene: NA
CDR3nt: TGTGCCAGCAGTGACGTTCGTGGCTACACCTTC
CDR3aa: CASSDVRGYTF

j_gene: TRBJ1-4
abundance: NA
v_gene: TRBV27
d_gene: TRBD1
CDR3nt: TGTGCCAGCAATGTGGCAGGGGGCGGCGAAAAACTGTTTTTT
CDR3aa: CASNVAGGGEKLFF

j_gene: TRBJ1-3
abundance: NA
v_gene: TRBV11-2
d_gene: TRBD1
CDR3nt: TGTGCCAGCAGCCACCAGACAGGGGCCGGTTTATACGGAAACACCATATATTTT
CDR3aa: CASSHQTGAGLYGNTIYF

j_gene: TRBJ1-6
abundance: NA
v_gene: TRBV6-6
d_gene: NA
CDR3nt: TGTGCCAGCAGTTACTCGCAGAATTCCTATAATTCACCCCTCCACTTT
CDR3aa: CASSYSQNSYNSPLHF

j_gene: TRBJ2-6
abundance: NA
v_gene: TRBV9
d_gene: NA
CDR3nt: TGTGCCAGCAGCACGTCAGGACTCTCGGGGATCCTGACTTTC
CDR3aa: CASSTSGLSGILTF

j_gene: TRBJ2-2
abundance: NA
v_gene: TRBV6-2/TRBV6-3
d_gene: TRBD2
CDR3nt: TGTGCCAGCAGTTCCCCAGCCATGACTAGCGCAGAGAACACCGGGGAGCTGTTTTTT
CDR3aa: CASSSPAMTSAENTGELFF

j_gene: TRBJ2-2
abundance: NA
v_gene: TRBV19
d_gene: NA
CDR3nt: TGTGCCAGTGGGATCGGGGGTACCGGGGAGCTGTTTTTT
CDR3aa: CASGIGGTGELFF

j_gene: TRBJ1-1
abundance: NA
v_gene: TRBV6-2/TRBV6-3
d_gene: TRBD1
CDR3nt: TGTGCCAGCAGTACCCCAACAGGGGCGGACACTGAAGCTTTCTTT
CDR3aa: CASSTPTGADTEAFF

j_gene: TRBJ2-2
abundance: NA
v_gene: TRBV2
d_gene: TRBD2
CDR3nt: TGTGCCAGCAGCAAGGGACTAGCGGGGAACACCGGGGAGCTGTTTTTT
CDR3aa: CASSKGLAGNTGELFF

j_gene: TRBJ1-1
abundance: NA
v_gene: TRBV5-1
d_gene: NA
CDR3nt: TGCGCCAGCAGCGTACAGGAGGGTCAGCGGGGCACTGAAGCTTTCTTT
CDR3aa: CASSVQEGQRGTEAFF

j_gene: TRBJ1-2
abundance: NA
v_gene: TRBV6-5
d_gene: NA
CDR3nt: TGTGCCAGCAGTCCTCGGGGGCGAGGCTACACCTTC
CDR3aa: CASSPRGRGYTF

j_gene: TRBJ1-2
abundance: NA
v_gene: TRBV25-1
d_gene: NA
CDR3nt: TGTGCCAGCAGTGCATCGACGGATAACTATGGCTACACCTTC
CDR3aa: CASSASTDNYGYTF

j_gene: TRBJ2-1
abundance: once
v_gene: TRBV5-1
d_gene: NA
CDR3nt: TGCGCCAGCAGTGAGGGCGGGGGCCCTCTGGAGTTCTTC
CDR3aa: CASSEGGGPLEFF

j_gene: TRBJ1-5
abundance: NA
v_gene: TRBV19
d_gene: NA
CDR3nt: TGTGCCAGTAGTATCCGGGACCGCAATCAGCCCCAGCATTTT
CDR3aa: CASSIRDRNQPQHF

j_gene: TRBJ2-7
abundance: NA
v_gene: TRBV7-6
d_gene: NA
CDR3nt: TGTGCCAGCAGCTCACAGGGTTACTACGAGCAGTACTTC
CDR3aa: CASSSQGYYEQYF

j_gene: TRBJ1-2
abundance: NA
v_gene: TRBV28
d_gene: NA
CDR3nt: TGTGCCAGCAGTTTTGAGCGGCTGTTCTATGGCTACACCTTC
CDR3aa: CASSFERLFYGYTF

j_gene: TRBJ1-2
abundance: NA
v_gene: TRBV27
d_gene: NA
CDR3nt: TGTGCCAGCAGCCCTCTGATGGGGATCTATGGCTACACCTTC
CDR3aa: CASSPLMGIYGYTF

j_gene: TRBJ2-7
abundance: NA
v_gene: TRBV6-5
d_gene: TRBD2
CDR3nt: TGTGCCAGCAGAAATGGACTAGGCGGGGGATCCGAGCAGTACTTC
CDR3aa: CASRNGLGGGSEQYF

j_gene: TRBJ2-7
abundance: once
v_gene: TRBV5-4
d_gene: NA
CDR3nt: TGTGCCAGCAGCTTGGTTGGCATCACCTACGAGCAGTACTTC
CDR3aa: CASSLVGITYEQYF

j_gene: TRBJ1-1
abundance: NA
v_gene: TRBV4-1
d_gene: TRBD1
CDR3nt: TGCGCCAGCAGCCAGGAGGGACAGGGTGGGGGCATCAGGGCTTTCTTT
CDR3aa: CASSQEGQGGGIRAFF

j_gene: TRBJ1-2
abundance: once
v_gene: TRBV11-2
d_gene: NA
CDR3nt: TGTGCCAGCAGCCCCAACCTCTATGGCTACACCTTC
CDR3aa: CASSPNLYGYTF

j_gene: TRBJ1-1
abundance: NA
v_gene: TRBV3-1/TRBV3-2
d_gene: NA
CDR3nt: TGTGCCAGCAGTGACACACTGAACACTGAAGCTTTCTTT
CDR3aa: CASSDTLNTEAFF

j_gene: TRBJ1-2
abundance: NA
v_gene: TRBV15
d_gene: NA
CDR3nt: TGTGCCACCAGCACAGAGAGAGGGGGCTATGGCTACACCTTC
CDR3aa: CATSTERGGYGYTF

j_gene: TRBJ2-2
abundance: NA
v_gene: TRBV7-8
d_gene: TRBD2
CDR3nt: TGTGCCAGCAGCTTAGAGTCTAGCGGGGGGGTGCTTCCCGGGGAGCTGTTTTTT
CDR3aa: CASSLESSGGVLPGELFF

j_gene: TRBJ2-3
abundance: NA
v_gene: TRBV7-9
d_gene: TRBD2
CDR3nt: TGTGCCAGCAGCGTTAGCGGGGGACGAACAGATACGCAGTATTTT
CDR3aa: CASSVSGGRTDTQYF

j_gene: TRBJ1-2
abundance: NA
v_gene: TRBV3-1/TRBV3-2
d_gene: NA
CDR3nt: TGTGCCAGCAGCCACTTCGAGGGGGGATACTATGGCTACACCTTC
CDR3aa: CASSHFEGGYYGYTF

j_gene: TRBJ1-3
abundance: NA
v_gene: TRBV18
d_gene: NA
CDR3nt: TGTGCCAGCTCACCCGTTCCAGAGGGACCTGGAAACACCATATATTTT
CDR3aa: CASSPVPEGPGNTIYF

j_gene: TRBJ2-2
abundance: NA
v_gene: TRBV7-9
d_gene: NA
CDR3nt: TGTGCCAGCAGCTTAGTCTCCGGGGCTCGGACCGGGGAGCTGTTTTTT
CDR3aa: CASSLVSGARTGELFF

j_gene: TRBJ1-4
abundance: NA
v_gene: TRBV7-9
d_gene: NA
CDR3nt: TGCGCGGGGGGGTCAGGTGAAAAACTGTTTTTT
CDR3aa: CAGGSGEKLFF

j_gene: TRBJ1-4
abundance: NA
v_gene: TRBV27
d_gene: TRBD1
CDR3nt: TGTGCCAGCAGTGTGGGACAGGGACCCGAAAAACTGTTTTTT
CDR3aa: CASSVGQGPEKLFF

j_gene: TRBJ1-6
abundance: NA
v_gene: TRBV29-1
d_gene: NA
CDR3nt: TGCAGCGTCCAAACAGGGACTTACTCACCCCTCCACTTT
CDR3aa: CSVQTGTYSPLHF

j_gene: TRBJ1-4
abundance: NA
v_gene: TRBV4-3
d_gene: NA
CDR3nt: TGCGCCAGCAGCCAGGACCTTGAAAAACTGTTTTTT
CDR3aa: CASSQDLEKLFF

j_gene: TRBJ2-2
abundance: NA
v_gene: TRBV2
d_gene: TRBD1
CDR3nt: TGTGCCAGCATAAAAGAAACAGGGGGCACCGGGGAGCTGTTTTTT
CDR3aa: CASIKETGGTGELFF

j_gene: TRBJ1-4
abundance: NA
v_gene: TRBV5-6
d_gene: NA
CDR3nt: TGTGCCAGCAGCGCAAACCCTGCAACTAATGAAAAACTGTTTTTT
CDR3aa: CASSANPATNEKLFF

j_gene: TRBJ1-1
abundance: once
v_gene: TRBV5-1
d_gene: NA
CDR3nt: TGCGCCAGCAGCTCGACGGGGATGACTGAAGCTTTCTTT
CDR3aa: CASSSTGMTEAFF